The 12 T cell receptor beta chains below come from one sample, sequenced in a study of T cell repertoires in cytomegalovirus infection. Their antigens are not known. TCRdb itself ran the reads through MiXCR, one entry per CDR3 protein. In the table there are almost 90,000 distinct CDR3 sequences, around 28% of which are singletons. This specimen was CD8+ T cells from cultured PBMCs, taken from culture after CMV antigen stimulation. The receptors stem from a human donor in good health (CMV status not recorded). Some clones in this sample may be carry-over from other donors' samples.

Here the CDR3 reads CASSQVAIYEQYF. CDR3 in DNA: TGTGCCAGCAGTCAGGTGGCAATCTACGAGCAGTACTTC. The rearrangement uses TRBV28 and TRBJ2-7; no reliable D call. This CDR3 is 13 amino acids long. Deletions cut 5 bases from V and 3 bases from J, with 11 bases between. Germline values: CDR1 MDHEN, CDR2 SYDVKM.

V and J are TRBV7-6 and TRBJ2-5, with TRBD2 matching over 8 bases. The length of the CDR3 is 13 residues. J gave up 5 bases and V 8 bases, and 7 bases lay outside the gene matches. Germline V gene lookup returns CDR1 SGHVS and CDR2 FNYEAQ. For the CDR3, the DNA is TGTGCCAGCGGGAGGACTAGCTTGGAGACCCAGTACTTC. Protein sequence: CASGRTSLETQYF.

V gene TRBV2 combines with J gene TRBJ2-5; D is uncertain. There are 13 residues in the CDR3. The V end lost 2 bases, the J end lost 2 bases, and 6 bases lay between the germline ends. Germline V gene data show CDR1 as SNHLY and CDR2 as FYNNEI. CDR3 region: CASSESTQETQYF. The CDR3 region has the DNA TGTGCCAGCAGTGAATCTACACAAGAGACCCAGTACTTC.

The chain links TRBV6-6 to TRBJ2-1; D remains unclear. The CDR3 extends over 12 amino acids. V lost 10 bases and J lost 8, with 15 bases in between. Germline values: CDR1 MNHNY, CDR2 SVGAGI (reference sequence). CDR3 DNA sequence: TGTGCCACCAACCCTCTAACGGATGAGCAGTTCTTC. Translation: CATNPLTDEQFF.

This clonotype has only a few counts. The rearrangement joins TRBV7-4 to TRBJ1-6, with D unclear. The germline V and J ends were trimmed by 7 bases and 8 bases, with 18 bases remaining between them. The germline gives CDR1 SGHVT, CDR2 SQSDAQ. The CDR3 extends over 15 amino acids. The CDR3 DNA follows: TGTGCCAGCACCCAGTCAACCGGTGGTGATTCACCCCTCCACTTT. Translation: CASTQSTGGDSPLHF.

CDR3 sequence (DNA): TGTGCCAGCAGCCCCGAAATATCAAAGAGGGGCTACACCTTC. Its protein is CASSPEISKRGYTF. The genes are TRBV5-6 and TRBJ1-2; D gene unclear. CDR1 SGHDT and CDR2 YYEEEE come from the germline V gene. There are 14 residues in the CDR3. Trimming took off 4 bases at V and 8 bases at J, with 18 bases between the two ends.

This clonotype appeared a few times. V and J are TRBV19 and TRBJ2-3, with a possible D match to TRBD1 (6 bases). The germline V gene has CDR1 LNHDA and CDR2 SQIVND (reference sequence). With 3 bases removed from V and 2 bases from J, the gap between germline ends came to 9 bases. The CDR3 runs 14 residues. CDR3 nucleotides: TGTGCCAGTAGTATTGCAGGGGCCACAGATACGCAGTATTTT. This encodes CASSIAGATDTQYF.

This clonotype was recorded at least ten times. The V and J genes are TRBV7-2 and TRBJ2-3; 12 nucleotides agree with TRBD2. Per germline, CDR1 SGHTA and CDR2 FQGNSA. The V gene end was trimmed by 5 bases and the J gene end by 4 bases; junction bases not matched to a gene: 4. The CDR3 runs to 15 residues. DNA for the CDR3: TGTGCCAGCAGCGCTAGCGGGGGGGACTCAGATACGCAGTATTTT. It encodes CASSASGGDSDTQYF. Using reference TRBV7-2 and TRBJ2-3 for the parts outside the CDR3, the full variable domain is GAGVSQSPSNKVTEKGKDVELRCDPISGHTALYWYRQSLGQGLEFLIYFQGNSAPDKSGLPSDRFSAERTGGSVSTLTIQRTQQEDSAVYLCASSASGGDSDTQYFGPGTRLTVL.

The table lists this clonotype with a count of one. This chain links TRBV28 with TRBJ2-3; no clear D gene. The CDR3 contains 14 residues. V lost 2 bases and J 2 bases, leaving 8 bases between the germline ends. CDR1 is MDHEN, CDR2 SYDVKM, per germline. The chain's CDR3 is CASSLGSATDTQYF. The CDR3 nucleotides read TGTGCCAGCAGTTTAGGCAGCGCCACAGATACGCAGTATTTT.

This clonotype occurred many times. The rearrangement uses TRBV7-9 and TRBJ1-3, with D tentatively TRBD1 (5 bases). The CDR3 is made up of 15 amino acids. Trimming pared 4 bases from V and 2 bases from J, leaving 12 bases between. Germline values: CDR1 SEHNR, CDR2 FQNEAQ (reference sequence). In nucleotides, the CDR3 is TGTGCCAGCAGCTACACCGGGACGGCTGGAAACACCATATATTTT. Protein product: CASSYTGTAGNTIYF.

This chain joins TRBV28 and TRBJ2-7; 9 bases are a match to TRBD1. In germline, CDR1 is MDHEN, CDR2 SYDVKM. This CDR3 has 15 residues. The trim removed 7 bases at V and 3 bases at J, leaving 10 bases unmatched. CDR3 in amino acids: CASNPDRGNHYEQYF. CDR3 DNA: TGTGCCAGCAATCCGGACAGGGGAAACCACTACGAGCAGTACTTC.

This chain connects TRBV5-4 to TRBJ2-3; D unresolved. The CDR3 is made up of 15 amino acids. V shed 0 bases and J shed 2 bases, with 10 bases lying between them. CDR1 and CDR2 (germline): SGHNT, YYREEE (reference sequence). CDR3 protein: CASSLVWETTDTQYF. CDR3 nucleotides: TGTGCCAGCAGCTTGGTTTGGGAAACCACAGATACGCAGTATTTT.